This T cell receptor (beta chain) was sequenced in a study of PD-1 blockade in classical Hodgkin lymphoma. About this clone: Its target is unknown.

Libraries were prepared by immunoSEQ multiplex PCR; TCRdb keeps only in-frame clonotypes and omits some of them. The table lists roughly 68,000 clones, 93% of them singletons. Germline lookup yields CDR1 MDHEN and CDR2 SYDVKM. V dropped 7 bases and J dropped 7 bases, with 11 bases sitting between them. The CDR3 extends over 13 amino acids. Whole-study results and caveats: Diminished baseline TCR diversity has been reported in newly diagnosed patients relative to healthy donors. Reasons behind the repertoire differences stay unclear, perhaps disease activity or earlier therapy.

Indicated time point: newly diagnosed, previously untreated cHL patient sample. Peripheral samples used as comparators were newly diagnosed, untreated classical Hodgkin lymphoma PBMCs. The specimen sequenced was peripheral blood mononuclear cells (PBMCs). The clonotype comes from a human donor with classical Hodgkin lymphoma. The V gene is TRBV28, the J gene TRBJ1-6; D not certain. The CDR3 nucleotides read TGTGCCAGCACCCCGGGCAACAATTCACCCCTCCACTTT. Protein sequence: CASTPGNNSPLHF.